The 10 T cell receptor beta chains in this list originate from one sample, sequenced in a study of CD8 T cells in ankylosing spondylitis. In TCRdb, the 5' RACE reads were re-called with MiXCR into one record per CDR3 protein. Of 350,000 or so distinct CDR3 sequences listed, approximately 10% were seen once; the top ten hold roughly 9.5%. The sequencing sample was made of blood, either unsorted or a sorted T cell fraction (not recorded which). Receptors were obtained from a female donor with ankylosing spondylitis or in good health (not recorded which).

This clonotype was detected many times. V gene TRBV5-1 combines with J gene TRBJ2-7; D uncertain. CDR3 length: 14 amino acids. Trimming removed 4 bases from V and 4 bases from J, with 15 bases in between. CDR1 is SGHRS, CDR2 YFSETQ, per germline. DNA for the CDR3: TGCGCCAGCAGCCCCGACCGAGATCCATACGAGCAGTACTTC. This translates into CASSPDRDPYEQYF.

This clonotype was seen many times. The chain has TRBV12-3 or TRBV12-4 and TRBJ2-2; the D call may be TRBD1 or TRBD2 (6 bases each). The CDR3 length is 14 residues. V was shortened by 8 bases and J by 0 bases, with 10 bases between the two germline ends. CDR3 DNA sequence: TGTGCCAGCGAGGGGGGTACGAACACCGGGGAGCTGTTTTTT. Translating it yields CASEGGTNTGELFF.

This clonotype was seen at least ten times. The junction departs from the called germline gene at one end, perhaps through a read error. This sequence joins TRBV5-1 and TRBJ2-7; 9 bases map to TRBD1. The CDR3 has 13 amino acids. CDR1 and CDR2 from the germline V gene are SGHRS and YFSETQ. The CDR3, as DNA: TGTGCCAGCAGCCTAGGACAGGGGAACGAGCAGTACTTC. This sequence encodes CASSLGQGNEQYF.

There are many counts of this clonotype. J is TRBJ2-3 and V is TRBV29-1; the match to TRBD2 covers 12 bases. The CDR3 covers 16 residues. V lost 5 bases and J lost 3; bases outside the gene matches: 9. Germline V gene data show CDR1 as SQVTM and CDR2 as ANQGSEA. The CDR3 DNA reads TGCAGCGTTCCGCCTCCGCTAGCGGGAGGGACAGATACGCAGTATTTT. It encodes CSVPPPLAGGTDTQYF.

This rearrangement joins TRBV5-1 to TRBJ2-3; D remains ambiguous. From germline, CDR1 is SGHRS and CDR2 YFSETQ. The CDR3 has 14 amino acids. Trimming took 0 bases from V and 3 from J, leaving 8 bases between them. The CDR3 region is CASSLEPSTDTQYF. The CDR3 DNA follows: TGCGCCAGCAGCTTGGAACCTTCGACAGATACGCAGTATTTT.

The chain employs TRBV20-1 and TRBJ2-7; TRBD2 matches 7 bases. Germline CDR1 reads DFQATT; CDR2 reads SNEGSKA (reference sequence). J lost 3 bases, V lost 6 bases, and 11 bases had no gene match. This CDR3 region has 14 residues. The CDR3 loop is CSASGVGGSYEQYF. Here the CDR3 DNA reads TGCAGTGCAAGCGGGGTCGGCGGGAGCTACGAGCAGTACTTC.

In its sample, this clonotype was seen many times. The genes are TRBV4-3 and TRBJ2-3; 9 bases map to TRBD1. This CDR3 comprises 16 residues. CDR1 and CDR2 from the germline V gene are LGHNA and YSLEER. Unmatched junction bases numbered 8, after V lost 3 bases and J lost 4 bases. The CDR3 region has the DNA TGCGCCAGCAGCCAGGGGACAGGGTTATGGGCAGATACGCAGTATTTT. Translated: CASSQGTGLWADTQYF.

This clonotype came up many times. The chain uses TRBV7-2 and TRBJ2-3, with TRBD2 as a possible D gene (6 bases). V gave up 2 bases and J gave up 5 bases, with 8 bases separating them. CDR1 SGHTA and CDR2 FQGNSA come from the germline V gene. The CDR3 totals 13 residues. CDR3 residues: CASSLRREDTQYF. CDR3 nucleotide sequence: TGTGCCAGCAGCTTAAGGAGGGAAGATACGCAGTATTTT.

In its sample, this clonotype was seen many times. The CDR3: CASIRQGRGTPLHF. The CDR3, as DNA: TGTGCCAGCATTAGACAGGGCCGCGGCACACCCCTCCACTTT. This chain uses TRBV28 with TRBJ1-6; 7 bases are shared with TRBD1. CDR3 length equals 14 residues. Trimming cost V 7 bases and J 11 bases; bases outside gene matches: 11. CDR1 is MDHEN and CDR2 is SYDVKM in the germline V gene.

This clonotype occurred a few times. This chain joins TRBV27 and TRBJ2-1; 10 positions agree with TRBD1. The CDR3 has 15 residues. From germline, CDR1 is MNHEY and CDR2 SMNVEV (reference sequence). The V and J ends lost 5 bases and 6 bases, in that order; junction bases with no gene match: 7. The CDR3 sequence is CASSPGDRGFNEQFF. CDR3 nucleotide sequence: TGTGCCAGCAGTCCAGGGGACAGGGGTTTCAATGAGCAGTTCTTC.